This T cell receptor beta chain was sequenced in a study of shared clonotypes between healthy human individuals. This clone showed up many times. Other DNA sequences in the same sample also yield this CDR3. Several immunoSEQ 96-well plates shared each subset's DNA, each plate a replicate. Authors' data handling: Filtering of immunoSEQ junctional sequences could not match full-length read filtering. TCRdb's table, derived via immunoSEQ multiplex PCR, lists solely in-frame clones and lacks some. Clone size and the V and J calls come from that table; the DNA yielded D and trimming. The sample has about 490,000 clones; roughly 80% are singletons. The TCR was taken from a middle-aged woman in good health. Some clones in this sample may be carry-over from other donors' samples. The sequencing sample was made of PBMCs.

CDR3 sequence: CASSHNLGGQEETQYF. The CDR3 DNA sequence: TGTGCCAGCAGCCATAATTTAGGGGGACAAGAAGAGACCCAGTACTTC. The V gene is TRBV7-7, the J gene TRBJ2-5; possible D gene TRBD1, 6 bases. Trimming removed 5 bases at V and 3 bases at J, with 19 bases between. CDR1 and CDR2 (germline): SSHAT, FNYEAQ (reference sequence). The CDR3 has 16 amino acids.